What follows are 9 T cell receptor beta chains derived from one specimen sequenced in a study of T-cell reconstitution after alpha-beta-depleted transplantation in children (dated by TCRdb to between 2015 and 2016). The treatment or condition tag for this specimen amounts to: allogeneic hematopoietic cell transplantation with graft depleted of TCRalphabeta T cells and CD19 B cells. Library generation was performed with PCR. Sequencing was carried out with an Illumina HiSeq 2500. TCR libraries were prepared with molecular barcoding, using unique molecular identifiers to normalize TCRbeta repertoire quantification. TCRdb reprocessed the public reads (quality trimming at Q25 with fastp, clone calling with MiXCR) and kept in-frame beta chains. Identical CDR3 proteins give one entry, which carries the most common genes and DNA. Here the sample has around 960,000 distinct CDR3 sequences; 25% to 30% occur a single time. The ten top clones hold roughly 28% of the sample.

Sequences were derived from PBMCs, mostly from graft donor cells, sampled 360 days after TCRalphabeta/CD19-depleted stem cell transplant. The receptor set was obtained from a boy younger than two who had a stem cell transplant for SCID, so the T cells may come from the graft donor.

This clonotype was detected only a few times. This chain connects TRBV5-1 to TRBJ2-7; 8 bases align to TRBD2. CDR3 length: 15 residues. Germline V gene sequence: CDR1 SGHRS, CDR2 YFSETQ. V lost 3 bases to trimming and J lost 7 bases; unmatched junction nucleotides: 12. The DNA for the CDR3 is TGCGCCAGCAGCTCCGGGACGGGGGGGATAGGGGAGCAGTACTTC. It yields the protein CASSSGTGGIGEQYF.

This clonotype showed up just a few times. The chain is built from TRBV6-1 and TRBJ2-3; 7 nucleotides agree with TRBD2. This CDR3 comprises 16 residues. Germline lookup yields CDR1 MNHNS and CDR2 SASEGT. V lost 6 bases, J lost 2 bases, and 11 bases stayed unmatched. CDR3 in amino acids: CASSRPFRGVTDTQYF. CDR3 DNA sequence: TGTGCCAGCAGCCGCCCCTTCCGGGGGGTCACAGATACGCAGTATTTT.

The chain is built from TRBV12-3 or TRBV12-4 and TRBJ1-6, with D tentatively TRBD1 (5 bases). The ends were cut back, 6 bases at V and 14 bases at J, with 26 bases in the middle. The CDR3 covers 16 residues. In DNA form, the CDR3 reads TGTGCCAGCAGCACCCAGAGAGGGGCGCGTGGTGCGGCCCTCCACTTT. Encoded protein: CASSTQRGARGAALHF.

The CDR3 is CASSAGTGTLKTQYF. CDR3 in DNA: TGTGCCAGCAGCGCCGGGACAGGGACCTTGAAGACCCAGTACTTC. The chain carries TRBV5-6 and TRBJ2-5, with TRBD1 identical over 9 bases. The CDR3 is made up of 15 amino acids. Germline V lookup: CDR1 SGHDT, CDR2 YYEEEE. After removal of 4 bases from V and 6 bases from J, the junction contained 10 bases not matched to a gene. The variable domain in full, completed from reference TRBV5-6 and TRBJ2-5, reads DAGVTQSPTHLIKTRGQQVTLRCSPKSGHDTVSWYQQALGQGPQFIFQYYEEEERQRGNFPDRFSGHQFPNYSSELNVNALLLGDSALYLCASSAGTGTLKTQYFGPGTRLLVL.

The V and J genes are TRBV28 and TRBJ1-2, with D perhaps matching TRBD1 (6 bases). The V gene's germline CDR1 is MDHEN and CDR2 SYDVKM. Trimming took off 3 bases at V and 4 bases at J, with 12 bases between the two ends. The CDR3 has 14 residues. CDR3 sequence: CASSLGGQPYGYTF. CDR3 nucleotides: TGTGCCAGCAGTTTGGGAGGACAGCCCTATGGCTACACCTTC.

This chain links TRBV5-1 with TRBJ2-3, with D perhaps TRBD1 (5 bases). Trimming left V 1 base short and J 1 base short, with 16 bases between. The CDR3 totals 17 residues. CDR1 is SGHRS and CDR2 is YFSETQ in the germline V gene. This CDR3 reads CASSLLPGFKGTDTQYF. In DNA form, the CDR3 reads TGCGCCAGCAGCTTGCTTCCAGGGTTTAAGGGCACAGATACGCAGTATTTT.

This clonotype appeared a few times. For the CDR3, the DNA is TGCAGTGCTAGAACCCTAGCCCCGCAGTATTTT. Its protein is CSARTLAPQYF. The chain combines TRBV20-1 with TRBJ2-3, with a weak D call TRBD2 (5 bases). Trimming cost V 2 bases and J 10 bases, with 10 bases left between them. Germline V gene sequence: CDR1 DFQATT, CDR2 SNEGSKA (reference sequence). This CDR3 is built from 11 residues.

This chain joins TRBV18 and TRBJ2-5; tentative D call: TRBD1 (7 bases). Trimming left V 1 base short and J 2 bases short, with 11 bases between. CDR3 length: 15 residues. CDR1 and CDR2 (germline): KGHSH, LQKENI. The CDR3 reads CASSPRGTAQETQYF. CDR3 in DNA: TGTGCCAGCTCACCACGCGGGACAGCTCAAGAGACCCAGTACTTC.

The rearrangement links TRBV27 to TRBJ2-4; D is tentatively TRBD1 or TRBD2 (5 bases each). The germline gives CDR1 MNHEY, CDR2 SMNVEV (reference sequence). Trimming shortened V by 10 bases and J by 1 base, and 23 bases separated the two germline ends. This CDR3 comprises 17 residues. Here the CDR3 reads CATGEGNGAKAKNIQYF. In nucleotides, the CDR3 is TGTGCCACCGGAGAGGGGAATGGGGCCAAGGCCAAAAACATTCAGTACTTC.